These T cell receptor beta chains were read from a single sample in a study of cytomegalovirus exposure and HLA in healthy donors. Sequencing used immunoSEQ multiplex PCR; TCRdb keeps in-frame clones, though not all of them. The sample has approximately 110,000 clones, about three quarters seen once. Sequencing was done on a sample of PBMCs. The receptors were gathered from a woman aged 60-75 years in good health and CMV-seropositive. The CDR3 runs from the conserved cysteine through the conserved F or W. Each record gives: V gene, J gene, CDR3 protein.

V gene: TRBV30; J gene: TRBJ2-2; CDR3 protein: CAWSEGGRATGELFF
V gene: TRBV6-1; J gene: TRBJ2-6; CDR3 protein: CASSESGIEAGANVLTF
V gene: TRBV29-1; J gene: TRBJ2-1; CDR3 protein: CSVERTSGLMWGNEQFF
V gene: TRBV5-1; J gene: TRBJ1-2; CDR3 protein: CASSLGGEANYGYTF
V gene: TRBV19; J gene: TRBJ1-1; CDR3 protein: CATRDTEAFF
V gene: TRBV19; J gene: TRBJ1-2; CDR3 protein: CASSKGQGVNNYGYTF
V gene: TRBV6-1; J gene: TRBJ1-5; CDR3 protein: CASSEGRRNQPQHF
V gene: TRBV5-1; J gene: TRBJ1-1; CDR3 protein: CASSFDRGRGTEAFF
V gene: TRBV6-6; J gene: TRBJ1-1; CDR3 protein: CASSRTENTEAFF
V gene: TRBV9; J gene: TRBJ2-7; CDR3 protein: CASSIEGYEQYF
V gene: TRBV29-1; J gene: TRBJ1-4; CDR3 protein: CSVYLDSENEKLFF
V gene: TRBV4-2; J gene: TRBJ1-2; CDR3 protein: CASSPLHTGSASYGYTF
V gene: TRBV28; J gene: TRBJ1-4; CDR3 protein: CASSLGGGSRQKLFF
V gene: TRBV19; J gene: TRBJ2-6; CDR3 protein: CASSVRDSVSGANVLTF
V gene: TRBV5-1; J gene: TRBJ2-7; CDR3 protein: CASSKVGTGVHEQYF
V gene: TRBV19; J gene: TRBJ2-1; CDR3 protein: CASSQLGRSNEQFF
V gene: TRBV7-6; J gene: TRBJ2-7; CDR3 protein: CASSFGRGAGEQYF
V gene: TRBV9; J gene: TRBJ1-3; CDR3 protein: CASSVGRGVGNTIYF
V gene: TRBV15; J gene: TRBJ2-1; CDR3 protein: CATSMSSYNEQFF
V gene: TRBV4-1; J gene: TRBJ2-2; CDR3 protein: CASKQSGLGDWGTGELFF
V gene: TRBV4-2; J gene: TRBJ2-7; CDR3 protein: CASSQETSGSSQYF
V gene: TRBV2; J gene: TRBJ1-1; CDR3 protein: CASSEIVQGKAFF
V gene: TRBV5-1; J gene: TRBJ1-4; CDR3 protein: CASSYSSGQGGGEKLFF
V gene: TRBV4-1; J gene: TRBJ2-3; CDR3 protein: CASSQDRTGGTRTDTQYF
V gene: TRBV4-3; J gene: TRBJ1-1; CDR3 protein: CASSLERSTEAFF
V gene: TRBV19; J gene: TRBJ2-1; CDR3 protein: CASSPVAGSYNEQFF
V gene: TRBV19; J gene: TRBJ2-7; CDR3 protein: CASSRQIEPLYEQYF
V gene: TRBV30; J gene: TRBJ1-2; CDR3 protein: CAWRNISNYGYTF
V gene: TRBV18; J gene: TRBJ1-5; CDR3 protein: CASSPVHRTNDQPQHF
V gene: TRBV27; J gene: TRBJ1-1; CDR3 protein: CASSSHRGGNTEAFF
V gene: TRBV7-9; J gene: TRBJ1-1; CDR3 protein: CASSFARDSFSNTEAFF
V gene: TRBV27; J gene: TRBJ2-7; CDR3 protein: CASSLDSRLYEQYF
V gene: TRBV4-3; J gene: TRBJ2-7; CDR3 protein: CASSQDRVAYEQYF
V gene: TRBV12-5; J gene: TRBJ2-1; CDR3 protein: CASGSPPLGPMYNEQFF
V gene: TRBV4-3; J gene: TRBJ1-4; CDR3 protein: CASSQEEGTGGEKLFF
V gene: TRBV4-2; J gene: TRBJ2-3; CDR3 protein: CASSQVVGGDTDTQYF
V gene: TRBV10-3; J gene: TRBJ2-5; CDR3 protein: CAIRLDKTDETQYF
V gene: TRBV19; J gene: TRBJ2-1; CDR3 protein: CASSIGEGAVYNEQFF
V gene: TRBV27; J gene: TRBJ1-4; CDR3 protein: CAGSLYGTDNEKLFF
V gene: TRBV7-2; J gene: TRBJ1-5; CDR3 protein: CASSPGGLGSQPQHF
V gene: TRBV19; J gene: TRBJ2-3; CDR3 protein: CASLKGRGPDTQYF
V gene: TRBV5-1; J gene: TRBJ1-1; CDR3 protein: CASSLVSGRGNTEAFF
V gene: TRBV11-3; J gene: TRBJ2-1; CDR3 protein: CASSPRDTPFTEQFF
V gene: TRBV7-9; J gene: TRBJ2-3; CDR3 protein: CASSLAGLRTDTQYF
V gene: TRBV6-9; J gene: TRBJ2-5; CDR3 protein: CASSRPPSGVQETQYF
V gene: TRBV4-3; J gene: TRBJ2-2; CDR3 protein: CASSQLSGRGNTGELFF
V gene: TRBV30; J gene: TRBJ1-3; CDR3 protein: CAWSVIQWLTPSGNTIYF
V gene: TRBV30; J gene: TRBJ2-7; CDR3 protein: CACRDRDSYEQYF
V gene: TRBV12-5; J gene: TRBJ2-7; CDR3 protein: CARRTVTGGPHSYEQYF
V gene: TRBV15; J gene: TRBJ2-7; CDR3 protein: CATSSRGVLVEQYF
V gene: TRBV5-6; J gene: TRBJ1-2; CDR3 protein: CASSPYGDRSSYGYTF
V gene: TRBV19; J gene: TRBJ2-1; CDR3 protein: CASSVLPGTVNEQFF
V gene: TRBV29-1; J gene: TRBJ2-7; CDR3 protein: CSVKGQGSEQYF
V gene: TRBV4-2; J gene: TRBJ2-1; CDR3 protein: CASSPTGDTFSYNEQFF